These 27 T cell receptor beta chains came from one sample sequenced in a study of a mutant IDH1 vaccine in newly diagnosed glioma. The method was immunoSEQ multiplex PCR; TCRdb's version includes in-frame clones alone and lacks a portion of them. The repertoire holds about 46,000 clones, with around 94% as singletons. These receptors' antigens are unknown. The time point denotes: week 35, safety follow-up. A single vaccine dose contained 300 ug of mutant IDH1 20-mer peptide, and topical imiquimod was used with it. Sequences were derived from PBMCs, sampled from a glioma patient whose treatment included an IDH1 peptide vaccine. The receptor set was obtained from a middle-aged man with glioma.

The V call is TRBV23-1, the J call TRBJ2-5; TRBD2 matches at 9 bases. TRBV23-1 is known as an ORF, though its function is uncertain. V lost 1 base to trimming and J lost 2 bases; unmatched junction nucleotides: 5. The CDR3 has 16 residues. The CDR3 region has the DNA TGCGCCAGCAGTCAATTGACTAGCGGAGATCAAGAGACCCAGTACTTC. Protein sequence: CASSQLTSGDQETQYF.

The chain is built from TRBV4-2 and TRBJ2-7, with 9 nucleotides matching TRBD2. V dropped 4 bases and J dropped 1; count of bases not matched to a gene: 8. The germline V gene has CDR1 LGHNA and CDR2 YNFKEQ. CDR3 length equals 16 residues. CDR3 sequence reads: CASSPHSGGSSYEQYF. DNA for the CDR3: TGTGCCAGCAGCCCTCATAGCGGGGGTAGTTCCTACGAGCAGTACTTC.

The V gene is TRBV4-2, the J gene TRBJ2-5; D may correspond to TRBD1 or TRBD2 (5 bases each). V was trimmed by 3 bases and J by 5 bases, leaving 16 bases between them. The CDR3 runs 15 residues. Germline CDR1 reads LGHNA; CDR2 reads YNFKEQ. DNA of the CDR3: TGTGCCAGCAGCCACAGGGACGGCAACCCGGAGACCCAGTACTTC. It translates to CASSHRDGNPETQYF.

The chain carries TRBV14 and TRBJ1-1; 8 bases fit TRBD1. With 5 bases clipped from V and 2 bases from J, the junction kept 4 bases outside the gene matches. Germline V CDR1 and CDR2: SGHDN, FVKESK. This CDR3 has 14 amino acids. This chain's CDR3 is CASSYTGGNTEAFF. CDR3 nucleotide sequence: TGTGCCAGCAGCTATACAGGGGGAAACACTGAAGCTTTCTTT.

V and J are TRBV30 and TRBJ2-1; TRBD2 matches at 12 bases. Losses at the gene ends were 2 bases for V and 8 bases for J; bases not matched to a gene: 4. The CDR3 totals 14 residues. Germline loops: CDR1 GTSNPN, CDR2 SVGIG (reference sequence). The CDR3 loop reads CAWSSTSGSHEQFF. CDR3 nucleotide sequence: TGTGCCTGGAGTTCGACTAGCGGGAGCCATGAGCAGTTCTTC.

The chain carries TRBV28 and TRBJ2-2; TRBD1 agrees at 7 bases. V trimming: 2 bases; J trimming: 5 bases; junction bases outside the gene matches: 11. Germline V gene sequence: CDR1 MDHEN, CDR2 SYDVKM. The length of the CDR3 is 17 residues. CDR3 residues: CASSLPLQGLGTGELFF. In DNA, the CDR3 is TGTGCCAGCAGTTTACCCCTACAGGGGTTGGGGACCGGGGAGCTGTTTTTT.

The chain has TRBV6-1 and TRBJ1-5; possible D gene TRBD1, 6 bases. The CDR3 has 14 amino acids. V was pared by 7 bases and J by 3 bases, with 13 bases between. Germline CDR1 MNHNS, CDR2 SASEGT. For the CDR3, the DNA is TGTGCCAGCAAAGTCCAGGGGACCAATCAGCCCCAGCATTTT. It is translated as CASKVQGTNQPQHF.

On this clone: One end of the junction fails to match germline, which may point to a read error. CDR3 sequence reads: CASSLHSLSGELFF. The CDR3 DNA sequence: TGTGCTAGCAGCTTACACTCCCTGAGTGGGGAGCTGTTTTTT. The chain uses TRBV7-7 and TRBJ2-2; no firm D call. Germline assignment: CDR1 SSHAT and CDR2 FNYEAQ (reference sequence). CDR3 length: 14 amino acids.

The table lists this clone with a count of one. The J gene is TRBJ1-2, the V gene TRBV5-5, with no clear D. The CDR3 is 13 residues long. V lost 0 bases to trimming and J lost 8 bases, with 11 bases between them. CDR1 SGHKS and CDR2 YYEKEE come from the germline V gene (reference sequence). CDR3 loop: CASSLETGGGYTF. The CDR3 DNA is TGTGCCAGCAGCTTGGAAACGGGAGGAGGCTACACCTTC.

The chain combines TRBV7-6 with TRBJ2-7; weak D call: TRBD1 (5 bases). This CDR3 has 17 residues. CDR1 and CDR2 from the germline V gene are SGHVS and FNYEAQ. Trimming shortened V by 5 bases and J by 1 base, and 21 bases separated the two germline ends. The CDR3 DNA follows: TGTGCCAGCAGCCCCGGCCCAACGACAGAAGAGTCCTACGAGCAGTACTTC. It translates to CASSPGPTTEESYEQYF.

The CDR3 is CASSESGQGGTEQYF. The CDR3 bases are TGCGCCAGCAGTGAGTCAGGGCAGGGGGGAACCGAGCAGTACTTC. The rearrangement uses TRBV10-1 and TRBJ2-7; perhaps TRBD1 as D (7 bases). CDR3 length: 15 residues. The V gene's germline CDR1 is WNHNN and CDR2 SYGVQD (reference sequence). The germline V and J ends were trimmed by 0 bases and 6 bases, with 15 bases remaining between them.

This chain links TRBV4-3 with TRBJ1-2; D is unresolved. The CDR3 length is 18 residues. V lost 0 bases and J lost 2, with 19 bases in between. The germline V gene has CDR1 LGHNA and CDR2 YSLEER. CDR3 in amino acids: CASSQDRRRHPKNYGYTF. CDR3 nucleotides: TGCGCCAGCAGCCAAGATCGGCGACGCCACCCTAAGAACTATGGCTACACCTTC.

The chain uses TRBV10-3 and TRBJ2-1; possibly TRBD2 for D (6 bases). Germline assignment: CDR1 ENHRY and CDR2 SYGVKD. This CDR3 spans 14 amino acids. V lost 4 bases and J 3 bases, leaving 10 bases between the germline ends. DNA of the CDR3: TGTGCCATCAGTGCAACGGGGGACTACAATGAGCAGTTCTTC. Protein sequence: CAISATGDYNEQFF.

In this sample, this clone turned up once. The V call is TRBV7-2, the J call TRBJ2-7; TRBD2 might be the D (5 bases). CDR3 size: 15 residues. In germline, CDR1 is SGHTA, CDR2 FQGNSA. Trimming removed 1 base at V and 0 bases at J, with 10 bases between. The CDR3 nucleotides read TGTGCCAGCAGCTTAGGGTCAGACTACTCCTACGAGCAGTACTTC. Protein product: CASSLGSDYSYEQYF.

In this sample, this clone turned up once. J is TRBJ2-1 and V is TRBV2, with 11 bases matching TRBD2. J gave up 8 bases and V 3 bases, and 9 bases lay outside the gene matches. This CDR3 spans 16 amino acids. Germline CDR1 reads SNHLY; CDR2 reads FYNNEI. The CDR3 loop is CASSDPTSGKVDEQFF. In DNA form, the CDR3 reads TGTGCCAGCAGTGACCCGACTAGCGGGAAGGTGGATGAGCAGTTCTTC.

The rearrangement joins TRBV4-3 to TRBJ1-2, with 9 bases that match TRBD1. The CDR3 is made up of 13 amino acids. Per the germline V gene, CDR1 is LGHNA and CDR2 is YSLEER. J lost 7 bases, V lost 3 bases, and 3 bases had no gene match. CDR3 sequence: CASSQDRGGGYTF. In DNA form, the CDR3 reads TGCGCCAGCAGCCAGGACAGGGGTGGTGGCTACACCTTC.

The V gene is TRBV7-6, the J gene TRBJ1-5; TRBD1 is a possible D gene (5 bases). The CDR3 loop spans 16 amino acids. CDR1 and CDR2 from the germline V gene are SGHVS and FNYEAQ. Trimming cost V 2 bases and J 2 bases, with 13 bases left between them. This chain's CDR3 is CASSLRGGRGNQPQHF. The CDR3 region has the DNA TGTGCCAGCAGCTTAAGGGGAGGGCGAGGCAATCAGCCCCAGCATTTT.

The genes are TRBV7-6 and TRBJ2-5, with 7 bases fitting TRBD2. Unmatched junction bases numbered 5, after V lost 3 bases and J lost 1 base. Germline lookup yields CDR1 SGHVS and CDR2 FNYEAQ. The CDR3 runs 15 residues. CDR3 nucleotides: TGTGCCAGCAGCTTCGGGGGGACGCCCCAAGAGACCCAGTACTTC. Encoded protein: CASSFGGTPQETQYF.

The chain has TRBV7-9 and TRBJ1-1; D is ambiguous. Per germline, CDR1 SEHNR and CDR2 FQNEAQ (reference sequence). CDR3 length: 14 residues. Between the trimmed V and J ends, which lost 2 bases and 1 base, there was a span of 8 bases. CDR3 region: CASSLFQTNTEAFF. CDR3 nucleotides: TGTGCCAGCAGCTTATTCCAGACGAACACTGAAGCTTTCTTT.

V gene TRBV6-1 combines with J gene TRBJ2-7; D could derive from TRBD1 or TRBD2 (6 bases each). Germline assignment: CDR1 MNHNS and CDR2 SASEGT. V was cut by 6 bases and J by 7 bases, with 16 bases left in between. The CDR3 contains 13 residues. The CDR3 bases are TGTGCCAGCAGCCGACAGGCGGCGGGGGAGCAGTACTTC. Translated: CASSRQAAGEQYF.

This clone was found once. The chain couples TRBV27 to TRBJ2-5; TRBD1 matches at 7 bases. The CDR3 covers 15 residues. The J segment lost 5 bases and the V segment lost 4 bases, leaving 10 bases of the junction unmatched. Looked up from germline, CDR1 is MNHEY and CDR2 is SMNVEV (reference sequence). CDR3 sequence: CASSSLDRQGETQYF. The CDR3 DNA is TGTGCCAGCAGTTCACTGGACAGGCAGGGGGAGACCCAGTACTTC.

V and J are TRBV6-5 and TRBJ1-1; D may be TRBD1 (6 bases). There are 15 residues in the CDR3. V was trimmed by 6 bases and J by 0 bases, leaving 14 bases between them. The germline V gene encodes CDR1 MNHEY and CDR2 SVGAGI. DNA for the CDR3: TGTGCCAGCAGCCCCTTGAGGGACATGAACACTGAAGCTTTCTTT. It is translated as CASSPLRDMNTEAFF.

This clone was recorded only once. The gene calls are TRBV9 and TRBJ2-4, with 9 bases that match TRBD1. The CDR3 runs to 14 residues. Per the germline V gene, CDR1 is SGDLS and CDR2 is YYNGEE. With V trimmed by 3 bases and J by 7 bases, 5 bases remained unmatched. CDR3 loop: CASSDDRGNNIQYF. CDR3 nucleotide sequence: TGTGCCAGCAGCGACGACAGGGGGAACAACATTCAGTACTTC.

V gene TRBV2 combines with J gene TRBJ2-4; 7 positions agree with TRBD2. This CDR3 has 12 residues. CDR1 is SNHLY and CDR2 is FYNNEI in the germline V gene. V lost 10 bases to trimming and J lost 9 bases; unmatched junction nucleotides: 9. The CDR3 spells CATGTNSGIQYF. In DNA, the CDR3 is TGTGCCACCGGGACTAATAGTGGCATTCAGTACTTC. Drawing the rest from reference TRBV2 and TRBJ2-4, the complete variable domain is EPEVTQTPSHQVTQMGQEVILRCVPISNHLYFYWYRQILGQKVEFLVSFYNNEISEKSEIFDDQFSVERPDGSNFTLKIRSTKLEDSAMYFCATGTNSGIQYFGAGTRLSVL.

The chain carries TRBV5-6 and TRBJ1-2; D remains unclear. V dropped 1 base and J dropped 2 bases, with 12 bases sitting between them. Per germline, CDR1 SGHDT and CDR2 YYEEEE. This CDR3 has 15 amino acids. The CDR3 loop is CASSLLEQRNYGYTF. The CDR3 DNA follows: TGTGCCAGCAGCTTGCTGGAACAGCGGAACTATGGCTACACCTTC.

V and J are TRBV10-2 and TRBJ2-7; D possibly uses TRBD1 or TRBD2 (7 bases each). The length of the CDR3 is 13 residues. V was cut by 8 bases and J by 0 bases, with 11 bases left in between. Germline assignment: CDR1 WSHSY and CDR2 SAAADI. The CDR3 spells CASGRDSSYEQYF. CDR3 nucleotide sequence: TGCGCCAGCGGGAGGGACAGCTCCTACGAGCAGTACTTC.

This chain uses TRBV6-1 with TRBJ1-2; D remains unclear. Per germline, CDR1 MNHNS and CDR2 SASEGT. Trimming left V 3 bases short and J 4 bases short, with 27 bases between. The length of the CDR3 is 19 residues. CDR3 loop: CASSEANGVHFQVSYGYTF. CDR3 DNA: TGTGCCAGCAGTGAGGCAAATGGGGTCCATTTCCAAGTTTCCTATGGCTACACCTTC.